The 7 T cell receptor beta chains below all came from one sample that was sequenced in a study of blood T cell repertoires in COVID-19. Repertoires were generated with immunoSEQ multiplex PCR, while TCRdb's copy carries only in-frame clones and drops some. The sample has some 140,000 clones; around 87% are singletons. The source material was peripheral blood. The receptors derive from a man aged 65 to 85 with active COVID-19.

The rearrangement links TRBV24-1 to TRBJ2-3; TRBD1 aligns across 11 bases. This CDR3 is 19 amino acids long. V was pared by 7 bases and J by 3 bases, with 17 bases of the junction left unmatched. Germline V lookup: CDR1 KGHDR, CDR2 SFDVKD. DNA of the CDR3: TGTGCCACCAGCCCTCTAAAGAATACCGGGACAGGGGGTACAGATACGCAGTATTTT. This sequence encodes CATSPLKNTGTGGTDTQYF.

The chain links TRBV27 to TRBJ1-2; 8 nucleotides align to TRBD1. The CDR3 runs 13 residues. Germline V CDR1 and CDR2: MNHEY, SMNVEV (reference sequence). V dropped 4 bases and J dropped 8; count of bases not matched to a gene: 6. The DNA for the CDR3 is TGTGCCAGCAGTTCCCCCGGGGACAGGGGCTACACCTTC. Translated: CASSSPGDRGYTF.

This chain uses TRBV9 with TRBJ2-1, with 7 bases lining up with TRBD2. CDR3 length: 20 amino acids. V lost 0 bases, J lost 0 bases, and 15 bases stayed unmatched. Germline V gene sequence: CDR1 SGDLS, CDR2 YYNGEE. The CDR3 region is CASSVALAETYMSSYNEQFF. The CDR3 DNA reads TGTGCCAGCAGCGTAGCTCTAGCGGAAACGTATATGAGCTCCTACAATGAGCAGTTCTTC.

The chain has TRBV30 and TRBJ2-1; D gene ambiguous. The CDR3 has 13 residues. Trimming stripped 5 bases from V and 9 bases from J, with 17 bases between. Germline assignment: CDR1 GTSNPN and CDR2 SVGIG (reference sequence). CDR3 sequence reads: CAWYIGSRGEQFF. The CDR3 DNA is TGTGCCTGGTACATAGGATCGAGAGGTGAGCAGTTCTTC.

This clone was counted a single time. V and J are TRBV9 and TRBJ1-6; D not certain. V shed 4 bases and J shed 9 bases, with 8 bases lying between them. The germline V gene encodes CDR1 SGDLS and CDR2 YYNGEE. CDR3 size: 12 residues. Written as DNA, the CDR3 is TGTGCCAGCAGCCCAAGAGGTTCACCCCTCCACTTT. Translating gives CASSPRGSPLHF.

CDR3 sequence: CASSQDINTEAFF. The CDR3, as DNA: TGTGCCAGCAGCCAGGACATTAACACTGAAGCTTTCTTT. This sequence joins TRBV5-4 and TRBJ1-1; tentatively, D is TRBD1 (5 bases). This CDR3 contains 13 residues. V dropped 4 bases and J dropped 2 bases, with 9 bases sitting between them. Germline CDR1 SGHNT, CDR2 YYREEE (reference sequence).

The rearrangement uses TRBV9 and TRBJ2-1; possibly TRBD2 for D (6 bases). Germline lookup yields CDR1 SGDLS and CDR2 YYNGEE. This CDR3 has 15 residues. V gave up 0 bases and J gave up 7 bases, with 14 bases separating them. The CDR3 coding sequence is TGTGCCAGCAGCGTAGGGGTCTCTCGGGGGAATGAGCAGTTCTTC. Protein sequence: CASSVGVSRGNEQFF.